This T cell receptor (beta chain) originates from a study of siplizumab effects on memory and regulatory T cells. Study results and limitations: Naive T cells were seemingly more diverse than memory cells, and major contributions to the alloresponse seemed to be made by them. With siplizumab, Treg-derived clones averaged about 69% of mappable alloreactive CD4+ clones, versus less than 35% in controls. Proliferating siplizumab-culture Tregs lacked confirmation of suppressive function.

Trimming took 7 bases from V and 7 from J, leaving 10 bases between them. CDR1 and CDR2 (germline): MNHNS, SASEGT. CDR3 length: 11 amino acids. For every sample, roughly 94,000 TCR templates were assayed. Generated by immunoSEQ multiplex PCR, the TCRdb table keeps only in-frame clones and is missing some. Of under 140,000 clones in the sample, roughly 90% were seen once. As regards this clone: What it binds is not known.

Sequenced input: CD4+ T cells sorted from blood. This sequence was found in a human donor in good health. The rearrangement joins TRBV6-1 to TRBJ1-1; no reliable D call. The CDR3 region has the DNA TGTGCCAGCAAGGCCCCCGGTGAAGCTTTCTTT. Protein sequence: CASKAPGEAFF.